Reported below is one T cell receptor beta chain. Its antigen is still unknown. The treatment here: some 19 received Ad26.COV2.S at low or high dose, single or two shots; about 5 received placebo; per-sample allocation not given. The samples date from day 63 after the first vaccine or placebo injection. The study used a vaccine consisting of an Ad26 vector that expressed Wuhan-strain SARS-CoV-2 spike. Germline CDR1 and CDR2: SQVTM and ANQGSEA. Trimming removed 7 bases from V and 11 bases from J; junction bases left unmatched: 10. This CDR3 has 11 residues. This specimen comes from a study of Ad26.COV2.S vaccination and SARS-CoV-2 variants. Overall study findings and caveats: Researchers reported similar non-spike TCR breadth in vaccine and placebo recipients.

TCRdb's copy holds only in-frame clones and misses some; the assay was immunoSEQ multiplex PCR. The sample consists of 300,000 to 350,000 clones, 75% to 90% of them appearing once. The receptor's source is a person between 18 and 59 years old who received the Ad26.COV2.S COVID-19 vaccine or a placebo. The source was peripheral blood, collected in a trial of Ad26.COV2.S vaccine versus placebo. The chain combines TRBV29-1 with TRBJ1-1, with TRBD1 identical over 7 bases. The CDR3 DNA reads as TGCAGCGGTGCCTTTCAGGGGGGGGCTTTCTTT. This sequence encodes CSGAFQGGAFF.